The 12 T cell receptor beta chains in this list originate from one sample, sequenced in a study of blood T cell repertoires in COVID-19. The protocol was immunoSEQ multiplex PCR, while the TCRdb copy is restricted to in-frame clones and leaves out a portion. The data hold a few hundred thousand clones, with about 80% observed a single time. Material for sequencing was peripheral blood. These receptors were taken from a woman of 80 years or more with acute or convalescent COVID-19.

This sequence joins TRBV7-7 and TRBJ2-1; TRBD1 matches at 9 bases. This CDR3 has 15 amino acids. Germline-derived CDR1 and CDR2 are SSHAT and FNYEAQ (reference sequence). V lost 6 bases to trimming and J lost 4 bases; unmatched junction nucleotides: 7. CDR3 protein: CASSADRGGYNEQFF. For the CDR3, the DNA is TGTGCCAGCAGTGCGGACAGGGGCGGGTACAATGAGCAGTTCTTC. Looking up the rest from reference TRBV7-7 and TRBJ2-1 gives the full variable domain: GAGVSQSPRYKVTKRGQDVTLRCDPISSHATLYWYQQALGQGPEFLTYFNYEAQPDKSGLPSDRFSAERPEGSISTLTIQRTEQRDSAMYRCASSADRGGYNEQFFGPGTRLTVL.

This chain links TRBV6-5 with TRBJ1-2; the D gene is possibly TRBD1 (6 bases). Germline lookup yields CDR1 MNHEY and CDR2 SVGAGI. V dropped 6 bases and J dropped 5 bases, with 16 bases sitting between them. This CDR3 has 14 amino acids. CDR3 protein: CASRRGGAQYGYTF. CDR3 in DNA: TGTGCCAGCAGACGAGGGGGGGCCCAGTATGGCTACACCTTC.

In this sample, this clone turned up once. The CDR3, as DNA: TGTGCCAGCAGCTTGACGACAGGGGGTCGGGACGAGCAGTACTTC. Residues: CASSLTTGGRDEQYF. The genes are TRBV5-5 and TRBJ2-7; TRBD1 matches at 9 bases. In germline, CDR1 is SGHKS, CDR2 YYEKEE (reference sequence). This CDR3 has 15 residues. With 1 base clipped from V and 5 bases from J, the junction kept 7 bases outside the gene matches.

This clone occurred a few times. The J gene is TRBJ2-7, the V gene TRBV6-2 or TRBV6-3; D is perhaps TRBD2 (5 bases). Germline V gene sequence: CDR1 MNHEY, CDR2 SVGEGT. The CDR3 extends over 15 amino acids. V was trimmed by 4 bases and J by 4 bases, leaving 17 bases between them. CDR3 in amino acids: CASSSQKWRMYEQYF. The CDR3 DNA reads TGTGCCAGCAGTTCCCAGAAGTGGAGGATGTACGAGCAGTACTTC.

V usage is TRBV9 and J usage is TRBJ2-7, with TRBD2 identical over 10 bases. This CDR3 comprises 14 residues. The junction had 5 bases not matched to a gene; V was cut back by 4 bases and J by 4 bases. The V gene's germline CDR1 is SGDLS and CDR2 YYNGEE. DNA for the CDR3: TGTGCCAGCAGCCCCCGGACTAGCGGTTACGAGCAGTACTTC. Its protein product is CASSPRTSGYEQYF.

This clone was picked up one time. The chain employs TRBV18 and TRBJ1-6; D is possibly TRBD1 (6 bases). Trimming removed 4 bases at V and 0 bases at J, with 16 bases between. The CDR3 runs to 18 residues. Germline V lookup: CDR1 KGHSH, CDR2 LQKENI. CDR3 sequence: CASSRLRDTSSYNSPLHF. CDR3 DNA sequence: TGTGCCAGCTCACGACTCCGGGACACAAGCTCCTATAATTCACCCCTCCACTTT.

The gene calls are TRBV5-1 and TRBJ2-1; 9 nucleotides agree with TRBD2. The trim removed 0 bases at V and 2 bases at J, leaving 9 bases unmatched. This CDR3 is 18 amino acids long. The germline V gene encodes CDR1 SGHRS and CDR2 YFSETQ. The CDR3 nucleotides read TGCGCCAGCAGCTTGGACACCTTAGCGGGAGAAGCCTACAATGAGCAGTTCTTC. This encodes CASSLDTLAGEAYNEQFF.

CDR3 residues: CASSPTVRAPLHF. Here the CDR3 DNA reads TGTGCCAGCAGCCCAACCGTCCGGGCACCCCTCCACTTT. The gene calls are TRBV7-9 and TRBJ1-6, with D unclear. V was pared by 5 bases and J by 11 bases, with 13 bases between. The CDR3 loop spans 13 amino acids. Germline lookup yields CDR1 SEHNR and CDR2 FQNEAQ (reference sequence).

This clone was recorded only once. This chain uses TRBV10-3 with TRBJ2-5, with TRBD2 matching 9 bases. Germline CDR1 and CDR2: ENHRY and SYGVKD. CDR3 size: 15 residues. After removal of 5 bases from V and 2 bases from J, the junction contained 6 bases not matched to a gene. The CDR3 region is CAISRAGGPQETQYF. The CDR3 coding sequence is TGTGCCATCAGTCGAGCGGGGGGCCCTCAAGAGACCCAGTACTTC.

The V gene is TRBV6-5, the J gene TRBJ1-2; the match to TRBD1 covers 8 bases. V was clipped by 4 bases and J by 2 bases; unmatched bases: 9. Germline V gene sequence: CDR1 MNHEY, CDR2 SVGAGI. The CDR3 spans 16 residues. Here the CDR3 reads CASSSGQGVQNYGYTF. For the CDR3, the DNA is TGTGCCAGCAGTTCCGGACAGGGCGTCCAAAACTATGGCTACACCTTC.

The rearrangement uses TRBV30 and TRBJ2-5, with a weak D call TRBD2 (7 bases). The V gene's germline CDR1 is GTSNPN and CDR2 SVGIG (reference sequence). This CDR3 has 14 residues. Deletions cut 5 bases from V and 5 bases from J, with 18 bases between. The CDR3 nucleotides read TGTGCCTGGGGGGGCGCCCCCGGGGGGGAGACCCAGTACTTC. Its protein product is CAWGGAPGGETQYF.

This chain uses TRBV10-1 with TRBJ2-5; 15 bases are a match to TRBD2. V was clipped by 2 bases and J by 5 bases; unmatched bases: 3. Germline lookup yields CDR1 WNHNN and CDR2 SYGVQD (reference sequence). This CDR3 is 16 amino acids long. The chain's CDR3 is CASSETGLAGGETQYF. The CDR3 region has the DNA TGCGCCAGCAGTGAGACGGGACTAGCGGGAGGTGAGACCCAGTACTTC.